Shown below are 4 T cell receptor beta chains from a single sample sequenced in a study of identical twins (dated by TCRdb to the mid-2010s). Receptor amplification or capture employed 5' RACE. Sequenced using an Illumina HiSeq 2000. TCRdb ran its own pipeline on the public reads, namely fastp trimming at Q25 and MiXCR clone calling, and kept in-frame beta chains. A single entry per CDR3 protein holds the most common genes and DNA from its merged rows. The sample table contains about 550,000 distinct CDR3 sequences; only one count was recorded for approximately 20% of them. About 0.48% of the sample rests with the top ten. These same records also appear under a second study, on yellow fever vaccine responses in identical twins.

The sequencing input was CD4+ T cells sorted from blood. Every receptor here comes from a woman under 30 in good health.

This rearrangement joins TRBV14 to TRBJ2-1; 12 positions match TRBD1. V was pared by 5 bases and J by 9 bases, with 5 bases of the junction left unmatched. Germline V gene lookup returns CDR1 SGHDN and CDR2 FVKESK. The CDR3 contains 14 residues. The CDR3, as DNA: TGTGCCAGCAGCGCCGGGACAGGGGGCAGTGAGCAGTTCTTC. Translation: CASSAGTGGSEQFF.

The chain links TRBV2 to TRBJ2-6; D is ambiguous. Germline V gives CDR1 SNHLY, CDR2 FYNNEI. CDR3 length: 16 amino acids. The V gene lost 0 bases and the J gene lost 2 bases, with 8 bases spanning the gap. The CDR3 bases are TGTGCCAGCAGTGAAGCCGAAGTAACTGGGGCCAACGTCCTGACTTTC. Protein product: CASSEAEVTGANVLTF. Full variable domain (rest looked up from reference TRBV2 and TRBJ2-6): EPEVTQTPSHQVTQMGQEVILRCVPISNHLYFYWYRQILGQKVEFLVSFYNNEISEKSEIFDDQFSVERPDGSNFTLKIRSTKLEDSAMYFCASSEAEVTGANVLTFGAGSRLTVL.

The V and J genes are TRBV5-1 and TRBJ2-7; the D is unclear. The V end was cut by 2 bases, the J end by 7 bases, with 16 bases between. CDR3 length equals 14 residues. Germline V gene sequence: CDR1 SGHRS, CDR2 YFSETQ. CDR3 in DNA: TGCGCCAGCAGCTTTGGGCACGCCGCGGTGGAGCAGTACTTC. It codes for CASSFGHAAVEQYF.

A few counts support this clonotype. DNA of the CDR3: TGTGCCAGCAGGACCTCTAGCGGGGGGGCCCAAAATGAGCAGTTCTTC. As protein: CASRTSSGGAQNEQFF. The V call is TRBV11-2, the J call TRBJ2-1; TRBD2 matches 12 bases. The CDR3 contains 16 residues. CDR1 is SGHAT, CDR2 FQNNGV, per germline. V lost 6 bases, J lost 7 bases, and 10 bases stayed unmatched. Variable domain in full (rest from reference TRBV11-2 and TRBJ2-1): EAGVAQSPRYKIIEKRQSVAFWCNPISGHATLYWYQQILGQGPKLLIQFQNNGVVDDSQLPKDRFSAERLKGVDSTLKIQPAKLEDSAVYLCASRTSSGGAQNEQFFGPGTRLTVL.